A single T cell receptor (beta chain) is shown here with its context. It has no known antigen specificity. No qualities accompany the bases; no much larger clone lies one base away. The sample belongs to a study of beta chain features in type 1 diabetes (dated by TCRdb to the late 2010s). A note on the overall study: Mean age, gender distribution, total cell number and subset yield were not different between patients and healthy donors. A total of about 110 million sorted cells were examined across all samples, and the number of cells per subset was strongly correlated with RNA yield. The study compared the TCRB repertoires of sorted circulating CD4+ T cell subsets in recently diagnosed type 1 diabetes patients with those in matched healthy donors. Naive and central memory subsets were obtained from all 28 donors, but regulatory and stem cell-like memory subsets were isolated from only 8 patients and roughly 8 healthy donors. Overall results and qualifications from the work: Naive, central memory and regulatory TCRB repertoires appeared to be more similar among patients than among healthy donors. Only small numbers of individuals were included in the HLA sub-analyses, which left unresolved whether HLA type had any influence on TCRB rearrangement. At VDJ recombination sites, patients with type 1 diabetes made fewer insertions and deleted more nucleotides, a pattern implying thymic rearrangement abnormalities. PCR may preferentially amplify shorter templates, but because patient and control samples were amplified and corrected together, any resulting skew would affect both groups equally. Because cDNA was sequenced instead of genomic DNA, highly expressing activated cells could be over-represented, though the groups showed no difference in activation or CD3 levels. In all four CD4+ subsets, TCRB CDR3 length was moderately but significantly shorter in type 1 diabetes patients.

The High Capacity cDNA Reverse Transcription Kit was used to reverse transcribe all of the isolated RNA, meaning that expressed TCRB transcripts were what got sequenced. Deep immunoSEQ sequencing was applied to naive, central memory and regulatory T cell samples, giving an average of approximately 3.8 million total reads per sample. Sorted cells were lysed in RLT buffer, and RNA was extracted using DNase-treated RNeasy Micro or Mini kits according to cell number. To prevent cross-contamination, every cell subset was processed on its own, while patient and healthy donor samples were processed together. The immunoSEQ multiplex PCR was used to amplify TCRB sequences from cDNA, generating 87-bp fragments that spanned the CDR3 region. Sequencing of the amplicons was done on the Illumina HiSeq platform. The original pipeline was this. PCR bias was corrected computationally using synthetic template baselines, and reads within Hamming distance 2 were collapsed, with unmergeable singletons discarded. Reads were aligned against IMGT to assign V, D and J genes, CDR3 length and insertions or deletions at six rearrangement sites. Within each subset, clonotype counts were normalized to sorted cell number, after which true diversity and Gini coefficients were computed with the tcR R package. The overlap coefficient, calculated on TCRB nucleotide sequences, was used to measure repertoire sharing. Drawn from immuneACCESS, this table holds only the in-frame rearrangements with V and J called that TCRdb kept. Clones are partly lost; checked studies trace under half to an unresolved V gene and leave the rest unexplained. Clone size and V and J calls were adopted from that table, with D and trimming inferred from the DNA. In this sample the table shows 120,000 or so clones, about a sixth of which occur a single time. 2% to 3% of the sample comes from the top ten.

Each donor gave one peripheral blood draw, averaging around 0.11 L, which was collected into heparinised tubes. Naive, central memory, regulatory and stem cell-like memory CD4+ T cells were sorted on a BD FACSAria II using a panel including CD45RO, CCR7, CD25, CD127, CD95 and CD27. All sorted populations exceeded 95% purity. Right away, PBMCs were isolated by Lymphoprep density gradient centrifugation and were stained directly, with no culture step. Samples were stained and sorted in pairs, with one healthy donor and one patient per experiment, so that batch effects were minimized. V is pruned by 2 bases and J by 7 bases, leaving 2 bases of the junction without a gene match. From a lookup of the germline V gene, CDR1 and CDR2 are MNHEY and SVGAGI. Including cysteine and phenylalanine, the CDR3 has 12 amino acids. CDR3 DNA is the only sequence kept; it has 36 bases, read in frame from the first base.

The sequence is built from TRBV6-5 and TRBJ2-7; 7 bases in the middle match TRBD2. The source is a young man with type 1 diabetes. Input material: central memory CD4+ T cells from blood. The CDR3 region: CASSYREGEQYF. Read as DNA, the sequence is TGTGCCAGCAGTTACAGGGAGGGGGAGCAGTACTTC.